Below, 6 T cell receptor beta chains from the same sample are listed, as sequenced in a study of Ad26.COV2.S vaccination and SARS-CoV-2 variants. The repertoire was sequenced with immunoSEQ multiplex PCR; TCRdb's copy has only in-frame clones and lacks some. This table holds about half a million clones, roughly nine tenths found once. The treatment was: around 19 received Ad26.COV2.S at low or high dose, single or two shots; several received placebo; per-sample allocation not given. Specimen acquisition occurred on day 63 following the initial vaccine or placebo injection. Source: peripheral blood, taken in a trial of Ad26.COV2.S vaccine versus placebo. The origin of the receptors is a person between 18 and 60 years old who received the Ad26.COV2.S COVID-19 vaccine or a placebo.

This clone was detected once. The chain combines TRBV30 with TRBJ2-3; tentative D call: TRBD1 (5 bases). Germline V CDR1 and CDR2: GTSNPN, SVGIG (reference sequence). There are 11 residues in the CDR3. V lost 4 bases and J lost 5, with 7 bases in between. CDR3 DNA: TGTGCCTGGACAGGGAAAGATACGCAGTATTTT. This sequence encodes CAWTGKDTQYF.

The chain recombines TRBV24-1 with TRBJ2-7; D possibly corresponds to TRBD2 (5 bases). Germline CDR1 reads KGHDR; CDR2 reads SFDVKD. Trimming took 1 base from V and 1 from J, leaving 13 bases between them. CDR3 length equals 16 residues. The CDR3 is CATSDLGLHLSYEQYF. The CDR3 DNA reads as TGTGCCACCAGTGATTTAGGACTCCATCTTTCCTACGAGCAGTACTTC.

The chain recombines TRBV11-2 with TRBJ2-1; 12 bases align to TRBD2. CDR1 is SGHAT, CDR2 FQNNGV, per germline. The CDR3 totals 18 residues. V gave up 8 bases and J gave up 2 bases; unmatched junction bases: 13. In DNA, the CDR3 is TGTGCCAGCCGCGCGACTAGCGGGAGATTTAAAACCTACAATGAGCAGTTCTTC. Translation gives CASRATSGRFKTYNEQFF.

The rearrangement uses TRBV24-1 and TRBJ2-7; D not certain. The CDR3 spans 13 residues. V lost 3 bases and J 1 base, leaving 6 bases between the germline ends. CDR1 is KGHDR and CDR2 is SFDVKD in the germline V gene. The CDR3 nucleotides read TGTGCCACCAGTGATACGATATCCTACGAGCAGTACTTC. Encoded protein: CATSDTISYEQYF.

The chain links TRBV19 to TRBJ2-3; no clear D gene. Trimming removed 5 bases at V and 6 bases at J, with 9 bases between. The CDR3 is made up of 12 amino acids. Germline values: CDR1 LNHDA, CDR2 SQIVND (reference sequence). CDR3 sequence (DNA): TGTGCCAGTAGTCCCTCTCGTGATACGCAGTATTTT. Translated: CASSPSRDTQYF.

The chain carries TRBV19 and TRBJ2-7; tentatively, D is TRBD1 (5 bases). This CDR3 has 13 amino acids. CDR1 and CDR2 from the germline V gene are LNHDA and SQIVND (reference sequence). The V and J ends lost 6 bases and 0 bases respectively, with 9 bases between them. CDR3 region: CASRHRSSYEQYF. DNA of the CDR3: TGTGCCAGTAGACACAGGAGCTCCTACGAGCAGTACTTC.